This paragraph reports one T cell receptor beta chain. Antigen: not known. The entry originates in a study of identical twins. Study outcomes and limitations: Within cord blood, abundant beta clonotypes carried fewer insertions, but memory repertoires showed no such trend.

A single record per CDR3 protein comes from TCRdb applying MiXCR to the 5' RACE reads. Of a few hundred thousand distinct CDR3 sequences listed, over 9.5% are singletons. Sequenced sample: memory T cells sorted from blood. This clonotype was sampled from a man aged 50-60 years in good health.

This chain's CDR3 is CSARVPGHHTSGANVLTF. CDR3 in DNA: TGCAGTGCTAGAGTGCCGGGACACCATACCTCTGGGGCCAACGTCCTGACTTTC. The genes are TRBV20-1 and TRBJ2-6; tentatively, D is TRBD1 (6 bases). The germline V gene has CDR1 DFQATT and CDR2 SNEGSKA (reference sequence). The V end was cut by 1 base, the J end by 0 bases, with 16 bases between. CDR3 length: 18 residues.